This entry lists 8 T cell receptor beta chains sequenced from one sample in a study of blood T cell repertoires in COVID-19. Sequencing was performed with immunoSEQ multiplex PCR; in TCRdb, only in-frame clones are kept and a portion is missing. The sample consists of roughly 160,000 clones, less than 85% of them appearing once. Source material: peripheral blood. These TCRs come from a woman aged 80 or older with active or convalescent COVID-19.

The chain is built from TRBV6-5 and TRBJ2-1; 9 nucleotides line up with TRBD2. J gave up 8 bases and V 7 bases, and 12 bases lay outside the gene matches. The CDR3 has 15 amino acids. CDR1 MNHEY and CDR2 SVGAGI come from the germline V gene. CDR3 amino acids: CASKDSGSSSDEQFF. In DNA form, the CDR3 reads TGTGCCAGCAAAGATAGCGGGAGTTCCAGCGATGAGCAGTTCTTC.

V gene TRBV19 combines with J gene TRBJ2-7; 9 nucleotides align to TRBD1. The CDR3 is 14 residues long. Germline values: CDR1 LNHDA, CDR2 SQIVND (reference sequence). The V and J ends lost 5 bases and 3 bases, in that order; junction bases with no gene match: 5. The CDR3 DNA follows: TGTGCCAGTAGTCGGACAGGGGAACTCTACGAGCAGTACTTC. Its protein product is CASSRTGELYEQYF.

This rearrangement joins TRBV6-1 to TRBJ1-1, with 7 bases that match TRBD1. The J segment lost 1 base and the V segment lost 3 bases, leaving 17 bases of the junction unmatched. Germline CDR1 and CDR2: MNHNS and SASEGT. The CDR3 is 19 residues long. The CDR3 sequence: CASSDPTTWGQKKNTEAFF. In DNA form, the CDR3 reads TGTGCCAGCAGTGACCCAACAACATGGGGACAGAAAAAGAACACTGAAGCTTTCTTT.

Only a few counts were recorded for this clone. V usage is TRBV7-3 and J usage is TRBJ2-1; D ambiguous. The V end lost 2 bases, the J end lost 5 bases, and 7 bases lay between the germline ends. The V gene's germline CDR1 is SGHTA and CDR2 FQGTGA. There are 13 residues in the CDR3. The CDR3 DNA is TGTGCCAGCAGCTTAGAGGCGGACAATGAGCAGTTCTTC. It specifies CASSLEADNEQFF.

This clone was detected only a few times. The chain combines TRBV18 with TRBJ1-1; TRBD1 is a possible D gene (5 bases). CDR3 length: 13 residues. Trimming removed 8 bases at V and 3 bases at J, with 13 bases between. Germline CDR1 and CDR2: KGHSH and LQKENI. CDR3 region: CASARFRDTEAFF. DNA for the CDR3: TGTGCCAGCGCCCGATTCAGGGACACTGAAGCTTTCTTT.

J is TRBJ1-2 and V is TRBV5-4; D is perhaps TRBD1 (6 bases). The CDR3 runs 13 residues. The germline CDR1 and CDR2 sequences are SGHNT and YYREEE (reference sequence). With 2 bases removed from V and 10 bases from J, the gap between germline ends came to 15 bases. The CDR3 sequence: CASSLQGVWDYTF. The CDR3, as DNA: TGTGCCAGCAGCTTACAGGGAGTTTGGGACTACACCTTC.

This clone was seen only a few times. This chain uses TRBV2 with TRBJ1-5, with D possibly TRBD1 on 6 matching bases. V lost 7 bases and J lost 10, with 20 bases in between. Germline V gene data show CDR1 as SNHLY and CDR2 as FYNNEI. This CDR3 is 14 amino acids long. This CDR3 reads CASKLGQTSSPQHF. The CDR3 DNA reads as TGTGCCAGCAAGCTTGGACAGACCTCTAGTCCCCAGCATTTT.

This chain links TRBV15 with TRBJ1-1; possible D gene TRBD1, 5 bases. Looked up from germline, CDR1 is LNHNV and CDR2 is YYDKDF (reference sequence). This CDR3 region has 13 residues. The V and J ends lost 0 bases and 8 bases respectively, with 10 bases between them. CDR3 in amino acids: CATSRDPKGEAFF. As DNA, the CDR3 is TGTGCCACCAGCAGAGATCCGAAGGGGGAAGCTTTCTTT.